The clone carrying this TCR beta chain showed up just a few times. What it recognizes is unknown. RNA extraction and reverse transcription yielded cDNA as sequencing template. The assay was immunoSEQ multiplex PCR, and TCRdb's table has in-frame clones only and misses some. In the table there are fewer than 150,000 clones, roughly 82% of which are singletons. This CDR3 has 15 amino acids. Germline CDR1 reads SQVTM; CDR2 reads ANQGSEA. V was clipped by 5 bases and J by 3 bases, with 16 bases between them. Treatment here: oral pan-JAK inhibitor, 5-10 mg twice daily. The entry originates in a study of CD8+ T cells in alopecia areata. Study findings and constraints: Baseline CD8+ expansion's link to response remains uncertain, as there was one nonresponder. Tofacitinib did not eliminate many expanded lesional clones from scalp or blood. Shared TCR sequences were less clear between patients than in mice, possibly partly from HLA diversity.

This sample comprised CD8+ T cells sorted from blood, obtained at week 4, from a patient treated with tofacitinib. The chain employs TRBV29-1 and TRBJ2-2; D is possibly TRBD2 (5 bases). This sequence originates from a human donor with alopecia areata. This chain's CDR3 is CSVSSRVKDTGELFF. In DNA form, the CDR3 reads TGCAGCGTTTCGTCGAGGGTTAAGGACACCGGGGAGCTGTTTTTT.